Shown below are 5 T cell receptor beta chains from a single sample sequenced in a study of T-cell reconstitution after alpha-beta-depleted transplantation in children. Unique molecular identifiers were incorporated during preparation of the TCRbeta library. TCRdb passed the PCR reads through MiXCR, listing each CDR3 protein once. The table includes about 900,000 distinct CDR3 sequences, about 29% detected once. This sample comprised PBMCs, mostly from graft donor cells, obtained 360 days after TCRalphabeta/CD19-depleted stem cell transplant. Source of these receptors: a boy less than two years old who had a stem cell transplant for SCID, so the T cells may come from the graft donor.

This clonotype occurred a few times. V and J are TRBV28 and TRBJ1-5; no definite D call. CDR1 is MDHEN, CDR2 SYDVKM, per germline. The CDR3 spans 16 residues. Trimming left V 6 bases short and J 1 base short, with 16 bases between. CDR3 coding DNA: TGTGCCAGCAGCCCGGCTGAGATACCGAGCAATCAGCCCCAGCATTTT. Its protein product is CASSPAEIPSNQPQHF.

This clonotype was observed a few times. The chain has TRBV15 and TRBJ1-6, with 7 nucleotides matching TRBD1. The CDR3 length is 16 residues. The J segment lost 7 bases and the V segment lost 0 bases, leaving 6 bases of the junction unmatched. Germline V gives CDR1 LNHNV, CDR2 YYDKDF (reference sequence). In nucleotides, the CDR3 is TGTGCCACCAGCAGAGAGTGGACAGGCGTGAATTCACCCCTCCACTTT. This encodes CATSREWTGVNSPLHF.

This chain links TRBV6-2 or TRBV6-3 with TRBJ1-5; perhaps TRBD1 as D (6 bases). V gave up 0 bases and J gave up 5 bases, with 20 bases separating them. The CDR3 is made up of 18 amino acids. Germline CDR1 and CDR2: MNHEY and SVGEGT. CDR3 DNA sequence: TGTGCCAGCAGTTACTCGACCGGACGGTTCAGGGGTGATCAGCCCCAGCATTTT. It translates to CASSYSTGRFRGDQPQHF.

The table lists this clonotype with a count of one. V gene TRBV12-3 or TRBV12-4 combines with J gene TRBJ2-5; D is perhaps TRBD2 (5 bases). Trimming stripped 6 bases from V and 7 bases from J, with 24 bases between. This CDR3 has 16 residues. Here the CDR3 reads CASRPPEGTNLGTQYF. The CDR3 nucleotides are TGTGCCAGCAGGCCCCCCGAGGGAACCAATTTGGGGACCCAGTACTTC.

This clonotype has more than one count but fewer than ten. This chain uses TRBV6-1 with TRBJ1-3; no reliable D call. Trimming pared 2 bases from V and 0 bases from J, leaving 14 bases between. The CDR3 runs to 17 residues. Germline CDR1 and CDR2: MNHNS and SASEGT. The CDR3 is CASSEQGVRPSGNTIYF. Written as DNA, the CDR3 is TGTGCCAGCAGTGAACAAGGAGTCAGGCCCTCTGGAAACACCATATATTTT.